This entry lists 4 T cell receptor beta chains sequenced from one sample in a study of shared clonotypes between healthy human individuals. Only in-frame clones appear in the TCRdb table, and some are missing; sequencing was by immunoSEQ multiplex PCR. The table has over 2 million clones, about 95% seen once; the top ten hold 0.85% to 1.3%. Naive CD8 isolation took CD45RO-negative cells positively selected for CCR7 and excluded terminally differentiated effector memory CD45RA+ cells. The sequencing input was naive CD8+ T cells sorted from blood. The receptors derive from a man between 18 and 35 years old in good health.

The chain recombines TRBV30 with TRBJ1-5; D possibly corresponds to TRBD1 (5 bases). This CDR3 has 15 residues. In germline, CDR1 is GTSNPN, CDR2 SVGIG (reference sequence). V gave up 0 bases and J gave up 0 bases, with 9 bases separating them. The CDR3 bases are TGTGCCTGGAGTGTAGGAGGGGATAGCAATCAGCCCCAGCATTTT. Translation gives CAWSVGGDSNQPQHF.

Worth noting for this clone: Other DNA sequences in the same sample also yield this CDR3. The chain combines TRBV2 with TRBJ2-2; D is unresolved. The CDR3 runs 11 residues. V was shortened by 3 bases and J by 6 bases, with 2 bases between the two germline ends. In germline, CDR1 is SNHLY, CDR2 FYNNEI. The CDR3: CASSESGELFF. The CDR3 nucleotides read TGTGCCAGCAGTGAGTCCGGGGAGCTGTTTTTT.

The chain combines TRBV19 with TRBJ2-7; 8 bases align to TRBD1. CDR1 and CDR2 (germline): LNHDA, SQIVND (reference sequence). After removal of 9 bases from V and 4 bases from J, the junction contained 8 bases not matched to a gene. The CDR3 length is 13 residues. The DNA for the CDR3 is TGTGCCAGCAACCACAGGGGGGAGTACGAGCAGTACTTC. It translates to CASNHRGEYEQYF. Looking up the rest from reference TRBV19 and TRBJ2-7 gives the full variable domain: DGGITQSPKYLFRKEGQNVTLSCEQNLNHDAMYWYRQDPGQGLRLIYYSQIVNDFQKGDIAEGYSVSREKKESFPLTVTSAQKNPTAFYLCASNHRGEYEQYFGPGTRLTVT.

The chain is built from TRBV4-1 and TRBJ2-1; 12 bases fit TRBD1. The CDR3 covers 15 residues. Germline V gene sequence: CDR1 MGHRA, CDR2 YSYEKL. V trimming: 4 bases; J trimming: 7 bases; junction bases outside the gene matches: 5. The CDR3 DNA reads as TGCGCCAGCAGCCTGGGACAGGGGGCGAGAAATGAGCAGTTCTTC. Amino acid sequence: CASSLGQGARNEQFF.